A single sample gave rise to the 27 T cell receptor beta chains below, sequenced in a study of control samples from healthy donors and cancer patients. The method was immunoSEQ multiplex PCR; TCRdb's version includes in-frame clones alone and lacks a portion of them. Here the sample spans some 170,000 clones, less than 95% being singletons. The sequenced sample was PBMCs. These receptors were collected from a man between 60 and 75 years old with colorectal cancer.

The genes are TRBV11-2 and TRBJ2-2; 14 bases are a match to TRBD2. The CDR3 is 19 amino acids. V lost 4 bases to trimming and J lost 1 base; unmatched junction nucleotides: 8. Per germline, CDR1 SGHAT and CDR2 FQNNGV. The CDR3 bases are TGTGCCAGCAGCTCGAGGACTAGCGGGGGGTTGTTGAACACCGGGGAGCTGTTTTTT. Its protein is CASSSRTSGGLLNTGELFF.

The chain joins TRBV7-8 to TRBJ2-1; D perhaps matches TRBD1 (5 bases). Germline values: CDR1 SGHVS, CDR2 FQNEAQ. The V and J ends lost 0 bases and 2 bases respectively, with 11 bases between them. The CDR3 is 16 amino acids. CDR3: CASSLAIGATYNEQFF. The CDR3 region has the DNA TGTGCCAGCAGCTTAGCGATAGGGGCGACCTACAATGAGCAGTTCTTC. Combining the CDR3 with reference TRBV7-8 and TRBJ2-1 gives the whole variable domain GAGVSQSPRYKVAKRGQDVALRCDPISGHVSLFWYQQALGQGPEFLTYFQNEAQLDKSGLPSDRFFAERPEGSVSTLKIQRTQQEDSAVYLCASSLAIGATYNEQFFGPGTRLTVL.

J is TRBJ1-2 and V is TRBV11-2; no clear D. Trimming removed 5 bases at V and 5 bases at J, with 12 bases between. The CDR3 spans 13 residues. Germline V gene lookup returns CDR1 SGHAT and CDR2 FQNNGV. CDR3 DNA: TGTGCCAGCAGCCCAGGTACAGCTTATGGCTACACCTTC. Its translation is CASSPGTAYGYTF.

This chain links TRBV11-2 with TRBJ2-4, with D possibly matching TRBD1 (6 bases). Trimming stripped 1 base from V and 10 bases from J, with 11 bases between. The CDR3 is 13 amino acids. Per the germline V gene, CDR1 is SGHAT and CDR2 is FQNNGV. For the CDR3, the DNA is TGTGCCAGCAGCTTAGTGGGGCAGGGGATTCAGTACTTC. Translation: CASSLVGQGIQYF.

The rearrangement joins TRBV20-1 to TRBJ1-3, with unresolved D. Germline V gene lookup returns CDR1 DFQATT and CDR2 SNEGSKA (reference sequence). The germline V and J ends were trimmed by 3 bases and 4 bases, with 13 bases remaining between them. The CDR3 spans 14 residues. The CDR3 loop is CSASHGLGGNTIYF. In DNA, the CDR3 is TGCAGTGCTAGTCACGGACTGGGGGGAAACACCATATATTTT.

The chain couples TRBV6-2 or TRBV6-3 to TRBJ2-3; 8 nucleotides line up with TRBD2. Germline CDR1 MNHEY, CDR2 SVGEGT. The ends lost 2 bases at V and 1 base at J; junction bases unmatched: 2. This CDR3 is built from 15 residues. CDR3 nucleotide sequence: TGTGCCAGCAGTTACGATAGCGGGGGCACAGATACGCAGTATTTT. This translates into CASSYDSGGTDTQYF.

The V gene is TRBV5-8, the J gene TRBJ1-5; possible D gene TRBD1, 5 bases. The V gene's germline CDR1 is SGHTS and CDR2 YDEGEE. The CDR3 has 15 amino acids. The V and J ends lost 4 bases and 0 bases respectively, with 11 bases between them. The CDR3, as DNA: TGTGCCAGCAGCCTGGGGGAGAATAGCAATCAGCCCCAGCATTTT. Protein sequence: CASSLGENSNQPQHF.

V and J are TRBV4-3 and TRBJ1-2; D may be TRBD1 (5 bases). This CDR3 comprises 15 residues. Trimming pared 0 bases from V and 1 base from J, leaving 9 bases between. Germline V gives CDR1 LGHNA, CDR2 YSLEER. CDR3 residues: CASSQDKTVNYGYTF. The CDR3 DNA follows: TGCGCCAGCAGCCAAGATAAGACAGTTAACTATGGCTACACCTTC.

V gene TRBV7-2 combines with J gene TRBJ2-3, with TRBD2 as a possible D gene (7 bases). V lost 1 base and J 9 bases, leaving 17 bases between the germline ends. Germline V CDR1 and CDR2: SGHTA, FQGNSA. The CDR3 spans 15 residues. CDR3 residues: CASSLGPGGPFTQYF. DNA of the CDR3: TGTGCCAGCAGCTTAGGTCCGGGGGGCCCCTTCACGCAGTATTTT.

The gene calls are TRBV9 and TRBJ1-1; 7 bases line up with TRBD1. This CDR3 region has 16 residues. V shed 4 bases, J shed 4 bases, and the junction held 13 bases outside the gene matches. CDR1 SGDLS and CDR2 YYNGEE come from the germline V gene. CDR3 sequence: CASSPRGGGDITEAFF. The CDR3 coding sequence is TGTGCCAGCAGCCCCCGGGGAGGGGGCGATATCACTGAAGCTTTCTTT.

This clone has only one observation. The rearrangement uses TRBV12-3 or TRBV12-4 and TRBJ1-5, with TRBD1 as a possible D gene (5 bases). Trimming stripped 6 bases from V and 4 bases from J, with 10 bases between. This CDR3 has 13 amino acids. The CDR3 sequence is CASRGLSNQPQHF. The CDR3 bases are TGTGCCAGCAGGGGGCTCTCAAATCAGCCCCAGCATTTT.

The chain recombines TRBV28 with TRBJ2-2; D perhaps matches TRBD1 (5 bases). CDR1 is MDHEN, CDR2 SYDVKM, per germline. CDR3 length equals 16 residues. V lost 3 bases to trimming and J lost 0 bases, with 11 bases between them. In DNA, the CDR3 is TGTGCCAGCAGTTTCGAGACAGATCCGAACACCGGGGAGCTGTTTTTT. Translated: CASSFETDPNTGELFF.

This chain connects TRBV6-5 to TRBJ1-1, with D possibly matching TRBD1 (5 bases). This CDR3 is 15 amino acids long. Trimming removed 1 base from V and 6 bases from J, with 15 bases in between. In germline, CDR1 is MNHEY, CDR2 SVGAGI. CDR3 sequence reads: CASSYWDGPTAEAFF. The DNA for the CDR3 is TGTGCCAGCAGTTACTGGGACGGTCCCACGGCTGAAGCTTTCTTT.

The gene calls are TRBV12-3 or TRBV12-4 and TRBJ2-1; D uncertain. V lost 1 base and J 10 bases, leaving 8 bases between the germline ends. The CDR3 has 12 residues. This CDR3 is CASSLGGGEQFF. CDR3 bases: TGTGCCAGCAGTTTAGGGGGTGGGGAGCAGTTCTTC.

This sequence joins TRBV18 and TRBJ2-6; no reliable D call. The CDR3 is 14 residues long. Trimming took 4 bases from V and 1 from J, leaving 5 bases between them. Germline V lookup: CDR1 KGHSH, CDR2 LQKENI. CDR3 sequence reads: CASSLRSGANVLTF. CDR3 nucleotides: TGTGCCAGCTCACTTCGGTCTGGGGCCAACGTCCTGACTTTC.

The chain combines TRBV5-1 with TRBJ2-6, with a possible D match to TRBD2 (5 bases). The CDR3 has 19 residues. Trimming cost V 0 bases and J 0 bases, with 16 bases left between them. In germline, CDR1 is SGHRS, CDR2 YFSETQ. CDR3 amino acids: CASSLAIGVVNSGANVLTF. Written as DNA, the CDR3 is TGCGCCAGCAGCTTGGCCATCGGGGTAGTAAACTCTGGGGCCAACGTCCTGACTTTC.

This rearrangement joins TRBV9 to TRBJ1-1; the D gene is possibly TRBD1 (5 bases). Germline V gene lookup returns CDR1 SGDLS and CDR2 YYNGEE. The CDR3 is 14 amino acids. Trimming removed 4 bases from V and 1 base from J, with 11 bases in between. For the CDR3, the DNA is TGTGCCAGCAGCATAACTGGGGGGAACACTGAAGCTTTCTTT. As protein: CASSITGGNTEAFF. The entire variable domain, with the rest obtained from reference TRBV9 and TRBJ1-1, is as follows: DSGVTQTPKHLITATGQRVTLRCSPRSGDLSVYWYQQSLDQGLQFLIQYYNGEERAKGNILERFSAQQFPDLHSELNLSSLELGDSALYFCASSITGGNTEAFFGQGTRLTVV.

The rearrangement joins TRBV2 to TRBJ2-5; the D gene is possibly TRBD1 (5 bases). From germline, CDR1 is SNHLY and CDR2 FYNNEI. This CDR3 has 15 residues. V was trimmed by 1 base and J by 4 bases, leaving 13 bases between them. This CDR3 is CASSEVRAGPETQYF. The DNA of the CDR3 is TGTGCCAGCAGTGAAGTACGGGCAGGGCCAGAGACCCAGTACTTC.

The gene calls are TRBV29-1 and TRBJ1-1; 7 bases agree with TRBD1. CDR1 and CDR2 (germline): SQVTM, ANQGSEA. The CDR3 runs to 14 residues. Unmatched junction bases numbered 11, after V lost 5 bases and J lost 5 bases. CDR3 sequence reads: CSVPDQGGRTEAFF. The CDR3 region has the DNA TGCAGCGTTCCAGACCAGGGGGGGAGGACTGAAGCTTTCTTT.

This clone is a singleton in its sample. V gene TRBV29-1 combines with J gene TRBJ2-7, with D perhaps matching TRBD1 or TRBD2 (5 bases each). V was shortened by 2 bases and J by 6 bases, with 8 bases between the two germline ends. CDR1 and CDR2 (germline): SQVTM, ANQGSEA. The CDR3 contains 11 residues. The CDR3 bases are TGCAGCGTTGAATCTGGGGGCGAGCAGTACTTC. Residues: CSVESGGEQYF.

This chain joins TRBV9 and TRBJ1-1, with TRBD1 matching over 8 bases. V lost 3 bases, J lost 7 bases, and 11 bases stayed unmatched. The CDR3 is 15 amino acids. CDR1 is SGDLS and CDR2 is YYNGEE in the germline V gene. As DNA, the CDR3 is TGTGCCAGCAGCGCAGCGGCGACAGGGGCAGATGAAGCTTTCTTT. Residues: CASSAAATGADEAFF.

The chain recombines TRBV20-1 with TRBJ2-7; possible D gene TRBD2, 7 bases. CDR1 is DFQATT and CDR2 is SNEGSKA in the germline V gene (reference sequence). This CDR3 region has 15 residues. Deletions cut 3 bases from V and 2 bases from J, with 17 bases between. CDR3 nucleotides: TGCAGTGCTAGTCCCCTGGCGGGGGCTACCTACGAGCAGTACTTC. Translated: CSASPLAGATYEQYF.

The chain employs TRBV10-3 and TRBJ1-1, with D hard to call. The CDR3 has 12 residues. V was trimmed by 0 bases and J by 8 bases, leaving 7 bases between them. Germline V gene data show CDR1 as ENHRY and CDR2 as SYGVKD. The CDR3 here is CAISESWEEAFF. The CDR3 DNA is TGTGCCATCAGTGAGTCTTGGGAGGAAGCTTTCTTT.

The chain recombines TRBV7-2 with TRBJ2-7, with 10 bases matching TRBD1. Germline loops: CDR1 SGHTA, CDR2 FQGNSA. The CDR3 spans 16 residues. V dropped 1 base and J dropped 6; count of bases not matched to a gene: 9. CDR3 DNA: TGTGCCAGCAGCTTAGGATTCGGGACAGGGGTCTCCGAGCAGTACTTC. Translation: CASSLGFGTGVSEQYF.

The chain is built from TRBV4-1 and TRBJ2-7, with 10 bases identical to TRBD1. From germline, CDR1 is MGHRA and CDR2 YSYEKL. This CDR3 comprises 17 residues. The trim removed 0 bases at V and 1 base at J, leaving 6 bases unmatched. CDR3 sequence (DNA): TGCGCCAGCAGCCAAGACTTCAGGACAGGGGGATCCTACGAGCAGTACTTC. Translation gives CASSQDFRTGGSYEQYF.

The V and J genes are TRBV9 and TRBJ1-1; tentative D call: TRBD1 (6 bases). The CDR3 is 16 residues long. V was clipped by 0 bases and J by 0 bases, with 12 bases between them. The germline CDR1 and CDR2 sequences are SGDLS and YYNGEE. The CDR3 sequence is CASSVEGQGLNTEAFF. The CDR3 DNA follows: TGTGCCAGCAGCGTAGAGGGACAAGGGCTGAACACTGAAGCTTTCTTT.

The chain is built from TRBV3-1 (or the pseudogene TRBV3-2) and TRBJ1-6, with D tentatively TRBD1 (5 bases). The germline V gene encodes CDR1 LGHDT and CDR2 YNNKEL (reference sequence). With 6 bases removed from V and 3 bases from J, the gap between germline ends came to 12 bases. The CDR3 spans 15 residues. CDR3 protein: CASRPPGGYNSPLHF. The CDR3, as DNA: TGTGCCAGCAGACCCCCGGGGGGCTATAATTCACCCCTCCACTTT.